This T cell receptor beta chain was sequenced during a study of vaccination and CD4 T cells after COVID-19. Study context: SARS-CoV-2, HCoV-NL63, HCoV-OC43 and HCoV-229E supplied the overlapping spike peptides used to stimulate cells.

Treatment: 10-day PBMC culture with coronavirus spike peptide pools or control peptides (ViraFEST assay). Looked up from germline, CDR1 is MNHNS and CDR2 is SASEGT. The CDR3 contains 14 residues. Between the trimmed V and J ends, which lost 6 bases and 7 bases, there was a span of 18 bases. With respect to this clonotype: Its matching antigen is unknown.

The Oncomine TCR Beta short-read assay was applied to DNA of cultured CD4+ T cells. Via MiXCR, TCRdb re-called the PCR reads, giving one row per CDR3 protein. The top ten clones hold around 10% of a sample with about 15,000 distinct CDR3 sequences, approximately 84% of them seen once. This rearrangement joins TRBV6-1 to TRBJ1-2; D perhaps matches TRBD1 (5 bases). This receptor was identified in a human donor who received a COVID-19 vaccine. The sequencing used CD4+ T cells from blood, cultured in vitro, collected after SARS-CoV-2 vaccination. The CDR3 DNA reads as TGTGCCAGCAGCCGGGACCCTGGGGACGGTGGCTACACCTTC. Protein sequence: CASSRDPGDGGYTF.